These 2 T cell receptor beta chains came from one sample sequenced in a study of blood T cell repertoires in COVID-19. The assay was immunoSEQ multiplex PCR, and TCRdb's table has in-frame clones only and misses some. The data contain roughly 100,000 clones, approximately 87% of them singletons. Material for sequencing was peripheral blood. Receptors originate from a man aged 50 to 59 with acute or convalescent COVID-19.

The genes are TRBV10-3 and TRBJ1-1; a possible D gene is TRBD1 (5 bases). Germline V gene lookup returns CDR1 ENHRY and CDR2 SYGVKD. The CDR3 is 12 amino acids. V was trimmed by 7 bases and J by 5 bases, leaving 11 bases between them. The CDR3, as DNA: TGTGCCATCACCGCGACAGAGACTGAAGCTTTCTTT. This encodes CAITATETEAFF.

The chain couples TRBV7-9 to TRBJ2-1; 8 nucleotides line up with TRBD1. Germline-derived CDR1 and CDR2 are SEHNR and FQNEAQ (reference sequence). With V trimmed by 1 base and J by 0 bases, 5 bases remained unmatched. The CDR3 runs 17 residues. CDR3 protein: CASSLGVGTGSYNEQFF. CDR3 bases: TGTGCCAGCAGCTTAGGAGTAGGGACAGGCTCCTACAATGAGCAGTTCTTC.